A single T cell receptor beta chain is shown here with its context. PCR employed 60 Vbeta and 13 Jbeta primers. TCRdb's table, derived via immunoSEQ multiplex PCR, lists solely in-frame clones and lacks some. The data hold tens of thousands of clones, with 75% to 85% observed a single time. This record belongs to a study of cytomegalovirus exposure and HLA in healthy donors. The length of the CDR3 is 15 residues. Trimming cost V 1 base and J 3 bases, with 13 bases left between them. CDR1 LGHNA and CDR2 YSLEER come from the germline V gene. This TCR derives from a woman aged 25 to 39 in good health and CMV-seronegative. Sequenced material: PBMCs. This rearrangement joins TRBV4-3 to TRBJ2-7, with a tentative D call TRBD2 (6 bases). CDR3 amino acids: CASSQARAGRYEQYF. CDR3 DNA: TGCGCCAGCAGCCAAGCCAGAGCGGGCCGCTACGAGCAGTACTTC.